The rows below give T cell receptor beta chains drawn from one sample of a study of cytomegalovirus exposure and HLA in healthy donors. Method: immunoSEQ multiplex PCR; TCRdb's copy keeps in-frame clones and lacks some. The profile shows over 75,000 clones, roughly 80% of them singletons. Specimen: PBMCs. The receptors here all came from a man between 45 and 60 years old in good health and CMV-seropositive. Both conserved end residues are part of each CDR3. The D gene is left open where the match is weak. Clone size is stated in some rows and not others, as once, few, many or a class when expanded.

clone_size	cdr3_length	d_call	v_call	j_call	cdr3_aa	cdr3_nt
.	15	TRBD2	TRBV18	TRBJ2-3	CASSSTSGGTDTQYF	TGTGCCAGCTCATCGACTAGCGGGGGTACAGATACGCAGTATTTT
.	16	TRBD2	TRBV6-5	TRBJ2-3	CASSYSASGVDRTQYF	TGTGCCAGCAGTTACTCGGCTAGCGGGGTAGACCGGACGCAGTATTTT
few	13	TRBD1	TRBV28	TRBJ2-7	CASTTPGQYEQYF	TGTGCCAGCACCACACCGGGACAGTACGAGCAGTACTTC
.	11	.	TRBV7-2	TRBJ2-7	CASSSAYEQYF	TGTGCCAGCAGCTCCGCCTACGAGCAGTACTTC
few	14	TRBD2	TRBV30	TRBJ2-1	CAWVTSGTYNEQFF	TGTGCCTGGGTGACTAGCGGAACTTACAATGAGCAGTTCTTC
many	11	.	TRBV7-2	TRBJ1-4	CASSQSGGLFF	TGTGCCAGCAGCCAATCTGGAGGACTGTTTTTT
.	15	.	TRBV7-9	TRBJ1-3	CASSLGAPSGNTIYF	TGTGCCAGCAGCTTAGGGGCTCCCTCTGGAAACACCATATATTTT
once	13	TRBD1	TRBV28	TRBJ1-2	CASSLRQGDGYTF	TGTGCCAGCAGTCTCCGACAGGGGGACGGCTACACCTTC
once	15	TRBD1	TRBV7-6	TRBJ2-1	CASSWTGGADNEQFF	TGTGCCAGCAGCTGGACAGGGGGCGCGGACAATGAGCAGTTCTTC
.	17	TRBD2	TRBV5-6	TRBJ2-5	CASSLAGGLGPQETQYF	TGTGCCAGCAGCTTGGCTGGGGGACTAGGGCCCCAAGAGACCCAGTACTTC
.	16	TRBD1	TRBV30	TRBJ1-6	CAGNSGGGRYNSPLHF	TGTGCCGGGAACTCTGGAGGGGGCAGGTATAATTCACCCCTCCACTTT
.	15	.	TRBV9	TRBJ2-2	CASSVGGLYTGELFF	TGTGCCAGCAGCGTAGGAGGGCTCTACACCGGGGAGCTGTTTTTT
.	13	.	TRBV5-6	TRBJ1-1	CASSGRGRTEAFF	TGTGCCAGCAGCGGGAGGGGGAGGACTGAAGCTTTCTTT
.	15	.	TRBV5-8	TRBJ2-7	CASSWGFAGSYEQYF	TGTGCCAGCAGCTGGGGATTTGCAGGGTCCTACGAGCAGTACTTC
.	14	.	TRBV18	TRBJ1-1	CASSPLDGGTEAFF	TGTGCCAGCTCACCTCTCGATGGAGGCACTGAAGCTTTCTTT
.	12	.	TRBV6-5	TRBJ2-5	CASSLKGETQYF	TGTGCCAGCAGTCTAAAGGGGGAGACCCAGTACTTC
.	15	.	TRBV13	TRBJ1-3	CASSTQDFGGNTIYF	TGTGCCAGCAGTACGCAGGATTTTGGCGGAAACACCATATATTTT
.	15	.	TRBV9	TRBJ1-1	CASSPGWGGNTEAFF	TGTGCCAGCAGCCCGGGGTGGGGGGGCAACACTGAAGCTTTCTTT
.	12	TRBD1	TRBV30	TRBJ2-5	CAWGQGAETQYF	TGTGCCTGGGGGCAGGGGGCAGAGACCCAGTACTTC
.	15	.	TRBV30	TRBJ2-3	CAWSIGGPSTDTQYF	TGTGCCTGGAGTATCGGGGGGCCGAGCACAGATACGCAGTATTTT
.	16	.	TRBV19	TRBJ1-6	CASSAFTTGKNSPLHF	TGTGCCAGTAGTGCTTTTACCACAGGGAAGAATTCACCCCTCCACTTT
.	17	TRBD2	TRBV18	TRBJ2-3	CASSPRGLAGGTDTQYF	TGTGCCAGCTCACCACGGGGACTAGCGGGGGGCACAGATACGCAGTATTTT
.	11	.	TRBV16	TRBJ2-7	CASWPGSEQYF	TGTGCCAGCTGGCCAGGTTCCGAGCAGTACTTC